This TCR beta chain was recorded in a study of early T cells in non-severe SARS-CoV-2 infection. In the study overall: Whole-blood bulk RNA, unsorted, was sequenced, and chains were unpaired.

Trimming cost V 0 bases and J 7 bases, with 12 bases left between them. Germline CDR1 reads LGHNA; CDR2 reads YNFKEQ. This CDR3 is built from 14 residues. General observations from the study: Matching results from VDJdb favored anti-spike CD8 responses, leaving private and CD4 specificities undetected.

From the 5' RACE reads, TCRdb called clonotypes with MiXCR, one entry per CDR3 protein. The sample has approximately 79,000 distinct CDR3 sequences, roughly 13% seen once. A word on this clonotype: The antigen is unknown.

Sequencing was done on a sample of whole blood. The receptor was derived from an adult who was a healthcare worker with PCR-confirmed SARS-CoV-2 infection or an uninfected control (not recorded which). The chain carries TRBV4-2 and TRBJ1-2, with no clear D. CDR3 protein: CASSQDESYSGYTF. CDR3 coding DNA: TGTGCCAGCAGCCAAGATGAGTCGTACTCTGGCTACACCTTC.